Presented here are 32 T cell receptor beta chains from one specimen sequenced in a study of identical twins. TCRdb reanalysed the 5' RACE reads using MiXCR and keeps one entry per CDR3 protein. The sample consists of roughly 750,000 distinct CDR3 sequences, around 20% of them appearing once. The same sample was also studied in work on T cells expressing NK-cell markers.

Material for sequencing was PBMCs. These receptors were collected from a young woman in good health.

The rearrangement uses TRBV12-2 and TRBJ2-7; the tabulated D call, TRBD1, remains unverified against the DNA. TRBV12-2 constitutes a pseudogene. The CDR3 loop spans 14 amino acids. This chain's CDR3 is CASPPSVVGYEQYF. The CDR3 region has the DNA TGTGCAAGTCCCCCCTCCGTCGTAGGGTACGAGCAGTACTTC.

V and J are TRBV19 and TRBJ2-7; D is unresolved. From germline, CDR1 is LNHDA and CDR2 SQIVND (reference sequence). V was trimmed by 5 bases and J by 0 bases, leaving 11 bases between them. This CDR3 spans 14 amino acids. The CDR3 DNA reads TGTGCCAGTAGTCGGGCAGGTAACTCCTACGAGCAGTACTTC. This encodes CASSRAGNSYEQYF.

The rearrangement joins TRBV9 to TRBJ2-3, with D uncertain. The CDR3 has 14 residues. Looked up from germline, CDR1 is SGDLS and CDR2 is YYNGEE. V lost 2 bases and J lost 2, with 9 bases in between. For the CDR3, the DNA is TGTGCCAGCAGCGTGGGGTTTTACACAGATACGCAGTATTTT. It encodes CASSVGFYTDTQYF.

The CDR3 DNA follows: TGTGCCAGTAGTGACAGCTCCTATAATTCACCCCTCCACTTT. Translation gives CASSDSSYNSPLHF. The chain links TRBV19 to TRBJ1-6; D may be TRBD1 (5 bases). There are 14 residues in the CDR3. Germline values: CDR1 LNHDA, CDR2 SQIVND (reference sequence). The V end lost 5 bases, the J end lost 0 bases, and 5 bases lay between the germline ends.

The chain has TRBV15 and TRBJ2-6, with a possible D match to TRBD1 (5 bases). Germline-derived CDR1 and CDR2 are LNHNV and YYDKDF (reference sequence). The CDR3 spans 16 residues. V was cut by 2 bases and J by 1 base, with 9 bases left in between. The CDR3 DNA reads as TGTGCCACCAGCAGACAGGGCCATTCTGGGGCCAACGTCCTGACTTTC. Protein: CATSRQGHSGANVLTF. Complete variable domain (other parts from reference TRBV15 and TRBJ2-6): DAMVIQNPRYQVTQFGKPVTLSCSQTLNHNVMYWYQQKSSQAPKLLFHYYDKDFNNEADTPDNFQSRRPNTSFCFLDIRSPGLGDTAMYLCATSRQGHSGANVLTFGAGSRLTVL.

This clonotype was seen more than once but under ten times. The chain couples TRBV20-1 to TRBJ2-7, with TRBD1 identical over 11 bases. Per the germline V gene, CDR1 is DFQATT and CDR2 is SNEGSKA (reference sequence). The CDR3 has 15 residues. The V and J ends lost 5 bases and 1 base, in that order; junction bases with no gene match: 7. For the CDR3, the DNA is TGCAGTGCTTCTGATAGGGACAGGGGGTCCTACGAGCAGTACTTC. Residues: CSASDRDRGSYEQYF.

This sequence joins TRBV20-1 and TRBJ2-2; TRBD2 matches at 7 bases. Germline CDR1 is DFQATT and CDR2 is SNEGSKA (reference sequence). The CDR3 spans 14 residues. Trimming removed 3 bases from V and 3 bases from J; junction bases left unmatched: 4. The CDR3 coding sequence is TGCAGTGCTAGTGCGGGAGATGACACCGGGGAGCTGTTTTTT. Its translation is CSASAGDDTGELFF.

J is TRBJ1-1 and V is TRBV29-1; a weak D match, TRBD1 (5 bases). Looked up from germline, CDR1 is SQVTM and CDR2 is ANQGSEA. Trimming left V 4 bases short and J 7 bases short, with 13 bases between. The CDR3 runs to 12 residues. The CDR3 DNA follows: TGCAGCGTTGGTTCAGGGTCAGGTGAAGCTTTCTTT. This sequence encodes CSVGSGSGEAFF.

In its sample, this clonotype was seen a few times. The J gene is TRBJ2-1, the V gene TRBV20-1, with D perhaps TRBD1 (6 bases). Germline V gene lookup returns CDR1 DFQATT and CDR2 SNEGSKA (reference sequence). V lost 6 bases, J lost 8 bases, and 23 bases lay in between. The length of the CDR3 is 15 residues. CDR3 sequence: CSALEWGPRGDEQFF. The DNA for the CDR3 is TGCAGTGCGTTAGAGTGGGGGCCCCGTGGGGATGAGCAGTTCTTC.

The table lists this clonotype with many counts. The chain recombines TRBV9 with TRBJ1-1, with 8 bases that match TRBD1. J lost 0 bases, V lost 7 bases, and 5 bases had no gene match. The CDR3 sequence is 14 residues long. Germline CDR1 SGDLS, CDR2 YYNGEE. Written as DNA, the CDR3 is TGTGCCAGCGCTCGGGGACAGGTGAACACTGAAGCTTTCTTT. Its protein is CASARGQVNTEAFF.

Notes on this clonotype: The conserved phenylalanine or tryptophan normally closing the CDR3 is absent here, so this likely arose from a read error. The chain recombines TRBV10-3 with TRBJ2-5; 11 nucleotides agree with TRBD1. J gave up 5 bases and V 6 bases, and 8 bases lay outside the gene matches. This CDR3 comprises 15 residues. Germline CDR1 and CDR2: ENHRY and SYGVKD. CDR3 sequence reads: CAIRSRDRGFETQYI. The CDR3 nucleotides read TGTGCCATCAGATCCCGGGACAGGGGGTTCGAGACCCAGTACATC.

This clonotype was counted at least ten times. The chain couples TRBV5-1 to TRBJ2-7; D ambiguous. The CDR3 is 13 amino acids. CDR1 and CDR2 from the germline V gene are SGHRS and YFSETQ. Trimming removed 0 bases from V and 9 bases from J, with 13 bases in between. Written as DNA, the CDR3 is TGCGCCAGCAGCTTGGCTTCAAAAGAGCCGCAGTACTTC. It codes for CASSLASKEPQYF.

Only a few counts were recorded for this clonotype. The chain carries TRBV12-3 or TRBV12-4 and TRBJ2-1; D not resolved. The CDR3 has 15 residues. V was pared by 6 bases and J by 7 bases, with 19 bases between. The CDR3 reads CASRGDTRPFNEQFF. DNA for the CDR3: TGTGCCAGCAGGGGTGACACCAGGCCTTTTAATGAGCAGTTCTTC.

This chain joins TRBV4-3 and TRBJ1-2; D ambiguous. The germline V gene encodes CDR1 LGHNA and CDR2 YSLEER. Trimming shortened V by 2 bases and J by 8 bases, and 12 bases separated the two germline ends. The CDR3 covers 13 residues. CDR3 loop: CASSQRIVGGYTF. The CDR3 region has the DNA TGCGCCAGCAGCCAAAGGATCGTGGGAGGCTACACCTTC.

In its sample, this clonotype was seen many times. The rearrangement uses TRBV12-3 or TRBV12-4 and TRBJ2-1, with 7 bases lining up with TRBD2. The CDR3 has 16 residues. J lost 1 base, V lost 7 bases, and 10 bases had no gene match. The chain's CDR3 is CASTPGLVRSYNEQFF. The CDR3 nucleotides are TGTGCCAGCACCCCTGGACTAGTCCGTTCCTACAATGAGCAGTTCTTC.

This clonotype came up a few times. The chain is built from TRBV5-1 and TRBJ2-2, with 7 bases aligning to TRBD2. The CDR3 loop spans 15 amino acids. Trimming at V came to 2 bases and at J to 4 bases, leaving 5 bases not matched to a gene. Germline V gives CDR1 SGHRS, CDR2 YFSETQ. The CDR3 DNA reads as TGCGCCAGCAGCTTCCTAGCGGCTGTCACCGGGGAGCTGTTTTTT. It encodes CASSFLAAVTGELFF.

This clonotype came up many times. V is TRBV29-1 and J is TRBJ2-7; no clear D gene. The CDR3 totals 12 residues. Looked up from germline, CDR1 is SQVTM and CDR2 is ANQGSEA. V was shortened by 7 bases and J by 3 bases, with 13 bases between the two germline ends. The CDR3 protein is CSARLKGYEQYF. CDR3 coding DNA: TGCAGCGCCAGGTTAAAGGGCTACGAGCAGTACTTC.

The chain carries TRBV27 and TRBJ2-1, with D uncertain. The CDR3 has 13 amino acids. The germline V gene encodes CDR1 MNHEY and CDR2 SMNVEV (reference sequence). Trimming left V 7 bases short and J 0 bases short, with 7 bases between. The CDR3 nucleotides read TGTGCCAGCAAAGGCTACTCCTACAATGAGCAGTTCTTC. Residues: CASKGYSYNEQFF.

The V call is TRBV11-2, the J call TRBJ2-1, with D unclear. Germline V gene lookup returns CDR1 SGHAT and CDR2 FQNNGV. The germline V and J ends were trimmed by 0 bases and 3 bases, with 6 bases remaining between them. There are 14 residues in the CDR3. The CDR3, as DNA: TGTGCCAGCAGCTTAGATGGACGCTACAATGAGCAGTTCTTC. It encodes CASSLDGRYNEQFF.

This clonotype occurred many times. The CDR3 sequence: CASSYSGQSGANVLTF. CDR3 nucleotides: TGTGCCAGCAGTTACAGCGGGCAGTCTGGGGCCAACGTCCTGACTTTC. The chain links TRBV6-5 to TRBJ2-6, with a tentative D call TRBD2 (6 bases). From germline, CDR1 is MNHEY and CDR2 SVGAGI. There are 16 residues in the CDR3. The V gene lost 2 bases and the J gene lost 1 base, with 9 bases spanning the gap.

This clonotype was seen only a few times. CDR3 coding DNA: TGCAGCGTTGGGGGTCGGGGCCCACCGGAGGAGCAGTTCTTC. Translated, it gives CSVGGRGPPEEQFF. The chain is built from TRBV29-1 and TRBJ2-1, with D perhaps TRBD1 or TRBD2 (5 bases each). Germline V CDR1 and CDR2: SQVTM, ANQGSEA. This CDR3 contains 14 residues. Trimming removed 4 bases from V and 10 bases from J, with 20 bases in between.

This clonotype occurred a few times. The chain recombines TRBV20-1 with TRBJ2-5; 7 nucleotides match TRBD2. The CDR3 loop spans 12 amino acids. V was pared by 3 bases and J by 5 bases, with 3 bases of the junction left unmatched. CDR1 and CDR2 (germline): DFQATT, SNEGSKA (reference sequence). CDR3 bases: TGCAGTGCTAGGACTAGCCGGGAGACCCAGTACTTC. It encodes CSARTSRETQYF.

The V gene is TRBV6-5, the J gene TRBJ1-2; D is possibly TRBD1 (5 bases). There are 15 residues in the CDR3. V dropped 4 bases and J dropped 11 bases, with 23 bases sitting between them. Germline V gene lookup returns CDR1 MNHEY and CDR2 SVGAGI. The CDR3 loop reads CASSSLRELGARYTF. Written as DNA, the CDR3 is TGTGCCAGCAGTTCCCTCAGGGAACTGGGAGCGAGATACACCTTC.

This chain links TRBV20-1 with TRBJ2-1; 11 bases are a match to TRBD2. The CDR3 runs to 12 residues. V gave up 4 bases and J gave up 9 bases; unmatched junction bases: 2. CDR1 is DFQATT, CDR2 SNEGSKA, per germline (reference sequence). The CDR3 loop reads CSAKLAGVEQFF. The CDR3 DNA follows: TGCAGTGCTAAACTAGCGGGAGTTGAGCAGTTCTTC.

This clonotype showed up just a few times. This chain uses TRBV5-1 with TRBJ2-5; D gene ambiguous. V was shortened by 0 bases and J by 0 bases, with 9 bases between the two germline ends. Germline V gene lookup returns CDR1 SGHRS and CDR2 YFSETQ. The length of the CDR3 is 15 residues. CDR3 protein: CASSLAVGHQETQYF. CDR3 in DNA: TGCGCCAGCAGCTTGGCCGTCGGTCACCAAGAGACCCAGTACTTC.

A few counts support this clonotype. The J gene is TRBJ2-6, the V gene TRBV6-1; D may match TRBD1 or TRBD2 (6 bases each). From germline, CDR1 is MNHNS and CDR2 SASEGT. With 6 bases removed from V and 4 bases from J, the gap between germline ends came to 13 bases. The CDR3 spans 15 residues. The CDR3 reads CASRRGVEGANVLTF. The CDR3 nucleotides are TGTGCCAGCAGAAGGGGGGTGGAGGGGGCCAACGTCCTGACTTTC.

Many counts were recorded for this clonotype. The CDR3, as DNA: TGTGCCAGTAGTATGGCGGTAGCCACTGAAGCTTTCTTT. It codes for CASSMAVATEAFF. J is TRBJ1-1 and V is TRBV19; the D is unclear. Per germline, CDR1 LNHDA and CDR2 SQIVND (reference sequence). V was clipped by 3 bases and J by 4 bases, with 9 bases between them. The CDR3 contains 13 residues.

This chain connects TRBV28 to TRBJ2-5; D tentatively reads TRBD1 or TRBD2 (6 bases each). This CDR3 comprises 13 residues. Between the trimmed V and J ends, which lost 6 bases and 7 bases, there was a span of 15 bases. CDR1 MDHEN and CDR2 SYDVKM come from the germline V gene. The CDR3 bases are TGTGCCAGCAGCACGGGGGCAGGGGTGACCCAGTACTTC. This gives the protein CASSTGAGVTQYF.

This clonotype has just a few counts. The chain is built from TRBV7-9 and TRBJ2-7, with a weak D call TRBD1 (5 bases). CDR3 size: 16 residues. The germline V and J ends were trimmed by 0 bases and 2 bases, with 14 bases remaining between them. Germline-derived CDR1 and CDR2 are SEHNR and FQNEAQ (reference sequence). CDR3 nucleotides: TGTGCCAGCAGCTTAGCCCCGTCGGGCAGGGCCTACGAGCAGTACTTC. Translated, it gives CASSLAPSGRAYEQYF.

The V call is TRBV6-1, the J call TRBJ2-3; 8 bases match TRBD2. Germline V lookup: CDR1 MNHNS, CDR2 SASEGT. V shed 8 bases and J 1 base; nucleotides not matched to a gene: 8. CDR3 length equals 15 residues. CDR3 in amino acids: CASSDRGGRTDTQYF. Here the CDR3 DNA reads TGTGCCAGCTCCGACCGGGGGGGCCGCACAGATACGCAGTATTTT.

This clonotype has at least ten counts. One end of the junction does not line up with germline, which may come from a read error. The CDR3 DNA follows: TGTGCCAGCAGCACCCGATTAAAGCCGGGGGGCTCCCACAATGAGCAGTTCTTC. This gives the protein CASSTRLKPGGSHNEQFF. The chain links TRBV11-2 to TRBJ2-1, with D maybe TRBD2 (7 bases). This CDR3 has 18 amino acids. Germline CDR1 reads SGHAT; CDR2 reads FQNNGV.

A word on this clonotype: The junction does not match germline at one end; this may be a read error. The chain recombines TRBV3-1 with TRBJ2-7; TRBD2 matches at 14 bases. The germline gives CDR1 LGHDT, CDR2 YNNKEL (reference sequence). The CDR3 covers 17 residues. The CDR3 here is CACSQAGLAGGNYEQYF. As DNA, the CDR3 is TGTGCCTGCAGCCAAGCCGGACTAGCGGGAGGAAACTACGAGCAGTACTTC.